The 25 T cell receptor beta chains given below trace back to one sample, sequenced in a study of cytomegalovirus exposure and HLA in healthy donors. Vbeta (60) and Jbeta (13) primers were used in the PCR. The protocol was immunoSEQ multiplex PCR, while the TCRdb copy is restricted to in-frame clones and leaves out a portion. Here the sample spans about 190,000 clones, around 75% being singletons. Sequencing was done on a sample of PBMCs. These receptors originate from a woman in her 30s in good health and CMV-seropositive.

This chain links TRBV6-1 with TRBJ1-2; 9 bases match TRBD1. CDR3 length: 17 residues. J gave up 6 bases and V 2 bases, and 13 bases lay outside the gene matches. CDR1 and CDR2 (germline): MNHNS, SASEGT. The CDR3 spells CASSESGQGINLDGYTF. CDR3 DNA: TGTGCCAGCAGTGAAAGTGGACAGGGGATCAACTTAGATGGCTACACCTTC.

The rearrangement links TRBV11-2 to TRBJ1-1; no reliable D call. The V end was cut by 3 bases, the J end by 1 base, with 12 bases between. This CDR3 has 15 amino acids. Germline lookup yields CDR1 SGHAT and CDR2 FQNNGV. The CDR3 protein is CASSFRGRANTEAFF. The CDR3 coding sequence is TGTGCCAGCAGCTTTCGGGGAAGGGCGAACACTGAAGCTTTCTTT. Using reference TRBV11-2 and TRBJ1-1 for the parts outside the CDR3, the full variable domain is EAGVAQSPRYKIIEKRQSVAFWCNPISGHATLYWYQQILGQGPKLLIQFQNNGVVDDSQLPKDRFSAERLKGVDSTLKIQPAKLEDSAVYLCASSFRGRANTEAFFGQGTRLTVV.

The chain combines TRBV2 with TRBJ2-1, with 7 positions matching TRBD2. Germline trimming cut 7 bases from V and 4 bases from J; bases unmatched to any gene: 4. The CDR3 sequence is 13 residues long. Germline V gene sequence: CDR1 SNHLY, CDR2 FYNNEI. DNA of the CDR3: TGTGCCAGCAACCGGGAGGCGTACAATGAGCAGTTCTTC. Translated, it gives CASNREAYNEQFF. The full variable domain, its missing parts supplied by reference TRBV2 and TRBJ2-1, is EPEVTQTPSHQVTQMGQEVILRCVPISNHLYFYWYRQILGQKVEFLVSFYNNEISEKSEIFDDQFSVERPDGSNFTLKIRSTKLEDSAMYFCASNREAYNEQFFGPGTRLTVL.

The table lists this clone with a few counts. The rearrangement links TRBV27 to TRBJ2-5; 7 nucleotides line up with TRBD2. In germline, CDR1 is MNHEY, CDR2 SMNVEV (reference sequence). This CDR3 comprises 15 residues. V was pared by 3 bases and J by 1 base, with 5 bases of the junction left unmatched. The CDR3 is CASSFGGSGQETQYF. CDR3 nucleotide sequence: TGTGCCAGCAGTTTTGGCGGGAGCGGCCAAGAGACCCAGTACTTC.

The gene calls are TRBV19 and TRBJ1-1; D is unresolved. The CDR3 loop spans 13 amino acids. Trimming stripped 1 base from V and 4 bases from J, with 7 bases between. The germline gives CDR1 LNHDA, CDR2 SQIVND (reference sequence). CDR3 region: CASSIAPGTEAFF. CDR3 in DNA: TGTGCCAGTAGTATAGCTCCCGGCACTGAAGCTTTCTTT.

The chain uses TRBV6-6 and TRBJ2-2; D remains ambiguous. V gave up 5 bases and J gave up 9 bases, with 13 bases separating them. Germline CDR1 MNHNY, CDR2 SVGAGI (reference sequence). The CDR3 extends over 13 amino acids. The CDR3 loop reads CASSKTELRELFF. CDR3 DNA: TGTGCCAGCAGTAAAACCGAGCTCAGGGAGCTGTTTTTT.

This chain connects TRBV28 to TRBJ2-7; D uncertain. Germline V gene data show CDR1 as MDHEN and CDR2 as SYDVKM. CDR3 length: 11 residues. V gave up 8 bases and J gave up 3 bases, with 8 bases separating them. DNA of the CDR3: TGTGCCAGCGAATCGGGCTACGAGCAGTACTTC. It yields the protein CASESGYEQYF.

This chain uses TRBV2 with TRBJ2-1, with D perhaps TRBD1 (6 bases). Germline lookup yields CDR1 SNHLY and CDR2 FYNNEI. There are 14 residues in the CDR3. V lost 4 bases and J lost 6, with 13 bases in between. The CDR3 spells CASSGTGFGNEQFF. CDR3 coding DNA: TGTGCCAGCAGTGGAACAGGGTTTGGCAATGAGCAGTTCTTC.

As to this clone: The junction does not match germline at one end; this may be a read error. The chain's CDR3 is CSSSSTGGNEKLFF. Written as DNA, the CDR3 is TGTTCCAGCAGCAGTACAGGGGGTAATGAAAAACTGTTTTTT. V usage is TRBV7-9 and J usage is TRBJ1-4, with TRBD1 matching over 8 bases. Germline V gene lookup returns CDR1 SEHNR and CDR2 FQNEAQ (reference sequence). There are 14 residues in the CDR3.

The chain's CDR3 is CASRRDGNTGELFF. CDR3 DNA sequence: TGTGCCAGCCGGCGGGATGGGAACACCGGGGAGCTGTTTTTT. V gene TRBV4-2 combines with J gene TRBJ2-2; D is perhaps TRBD2 (6 bases). Trimming removed 8 bases at V and 1 base at J, with 11 bases between. Germline V gene data show CDR1 as LGHNA and CDR2 as YNFKEQ. This CDR3 has 14 residues.

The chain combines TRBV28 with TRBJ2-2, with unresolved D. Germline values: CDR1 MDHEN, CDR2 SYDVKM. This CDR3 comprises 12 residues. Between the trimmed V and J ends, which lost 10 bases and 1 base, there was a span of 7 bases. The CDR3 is CATTGNTGELFF. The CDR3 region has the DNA TGTGCCACCACGGGGAACACCGGGGAGCTGTTTTTT.

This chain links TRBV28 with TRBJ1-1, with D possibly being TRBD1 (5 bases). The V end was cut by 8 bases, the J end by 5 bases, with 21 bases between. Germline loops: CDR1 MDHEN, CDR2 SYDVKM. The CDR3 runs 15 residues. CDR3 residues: CASGPHGGGRTEAFF. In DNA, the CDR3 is TGTGCCAGCGGTCCCCACGGGGGGGGTAGGACTGAAGCTTTCTTT.

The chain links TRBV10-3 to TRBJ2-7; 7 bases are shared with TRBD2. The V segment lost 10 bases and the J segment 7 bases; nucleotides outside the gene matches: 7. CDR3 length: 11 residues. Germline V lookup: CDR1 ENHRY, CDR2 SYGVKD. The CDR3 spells CATRDYWEQYF. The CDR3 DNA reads TGTGCCACCAGGGACTATTGGGAGCAGTACTTC.

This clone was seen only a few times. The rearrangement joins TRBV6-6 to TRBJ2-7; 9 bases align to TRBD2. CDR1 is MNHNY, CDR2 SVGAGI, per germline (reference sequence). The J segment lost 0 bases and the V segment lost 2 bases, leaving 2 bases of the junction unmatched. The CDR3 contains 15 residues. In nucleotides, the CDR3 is TGTGCCAGCAGTTACGTGACTAGCGGCTCCTACGAGCAGTACTTC. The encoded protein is CASSYVTSGSYEQYF.

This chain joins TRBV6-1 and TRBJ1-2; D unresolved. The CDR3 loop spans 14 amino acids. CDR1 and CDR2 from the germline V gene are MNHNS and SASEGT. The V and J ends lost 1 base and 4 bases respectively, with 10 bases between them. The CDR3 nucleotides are TGTGCCAGCAGTGAAGAGGCGGACTTCTATGGCTACACCTTC. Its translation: CASSEEADFYGYTF.

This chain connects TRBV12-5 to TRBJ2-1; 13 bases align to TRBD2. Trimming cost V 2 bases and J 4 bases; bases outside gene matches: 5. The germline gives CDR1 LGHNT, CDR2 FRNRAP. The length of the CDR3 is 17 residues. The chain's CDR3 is CASGLPGLAGAYNEQFF. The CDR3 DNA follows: TGTGCTAGTGGTTTGCCCGGACTAGCGGGAGCTTACAATGAGCAGTTCTTC.

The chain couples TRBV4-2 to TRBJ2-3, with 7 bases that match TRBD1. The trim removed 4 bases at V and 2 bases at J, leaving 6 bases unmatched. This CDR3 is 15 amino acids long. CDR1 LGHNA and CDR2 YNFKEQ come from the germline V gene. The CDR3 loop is CASSREQGITDTQYF. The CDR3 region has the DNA TGTGCCAGCAGCCGAGAACAGGGGATCACAGATACGCAGTATTTT.

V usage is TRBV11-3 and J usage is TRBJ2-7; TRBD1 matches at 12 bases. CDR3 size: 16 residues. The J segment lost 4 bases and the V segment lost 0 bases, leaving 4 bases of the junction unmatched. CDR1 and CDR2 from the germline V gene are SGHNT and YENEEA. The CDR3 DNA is TGTGCCAGCAGCTTAGATCGGGACAGGGGGCCATACGAGCAGTACTTC. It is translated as CASSLDRDRGPYEQYF.

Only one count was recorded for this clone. CDR3 coding DNA: TGCGCCAGCAGCGCCACGAGCGGGAAGTACAATGAGCAGTTCTTC. Amino acid sequence: CASSATSGKYNEQFF. This chain joins TRBV10-1 and TRBJ2-1, with 7 bases matching TRBD2. The CDR3 runs to 15 residues. Germline V gene sequence: CDR1 WNHNN, CDR2 SYGVQD (reference sequence). V gave up 6 bases and J gave up 4 bases; unmatched junction bases: 9.

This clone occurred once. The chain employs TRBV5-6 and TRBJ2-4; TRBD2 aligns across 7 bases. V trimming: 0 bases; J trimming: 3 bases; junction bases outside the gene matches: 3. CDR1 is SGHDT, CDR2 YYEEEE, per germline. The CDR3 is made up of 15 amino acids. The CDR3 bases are TGTGCCAGCAGCTTGGCCGGGGGGATCAAAAACATTCAGTACTTC. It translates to CASSLAGGIKNIQYF.

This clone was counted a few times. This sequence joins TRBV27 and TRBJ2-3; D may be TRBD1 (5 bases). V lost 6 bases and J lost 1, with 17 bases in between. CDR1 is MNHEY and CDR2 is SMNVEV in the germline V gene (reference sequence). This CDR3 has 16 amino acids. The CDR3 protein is CASSPIWGEGTDTQYF. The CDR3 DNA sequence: TGTGCCAGCAGCCCAATTTGGGGCGAGGGCACAGATACGCAGTATTTT.

CDR3 bases: TGTGCCAGCAGCTTCGGACAGGGCACTGAAGCTTTCTTT. Translating gives CASSFGQGTEAFF. This rearrangement joins TRBV5-4 to TRBJ1-1, with 8 nucleotides matching TRBD1. Germline CDR1 and CDR2: SGHNT and YYREEE (reference sequence). The CDR3 spans 13 residues. Unmatched junction bases numbered 1, after V lost 2 bases and J lost 4 bases.

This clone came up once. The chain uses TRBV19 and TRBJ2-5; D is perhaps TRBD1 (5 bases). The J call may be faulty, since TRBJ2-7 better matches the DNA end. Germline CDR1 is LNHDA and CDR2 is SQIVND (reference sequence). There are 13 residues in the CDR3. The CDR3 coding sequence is TGTGCCAGTAGTACCTCCACAGGTTACGAGCAGTACTTC. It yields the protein CASSTSTGYEQYF.

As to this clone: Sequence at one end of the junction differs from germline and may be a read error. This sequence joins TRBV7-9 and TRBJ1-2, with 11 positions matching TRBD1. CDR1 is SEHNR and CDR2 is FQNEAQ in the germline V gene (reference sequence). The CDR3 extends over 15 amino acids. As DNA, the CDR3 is TGTTCCAGCAGCTTGGGACAGGGGGACGGTTATGGCTACACCTTC. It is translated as CSSSLGQGDGYGYTF.

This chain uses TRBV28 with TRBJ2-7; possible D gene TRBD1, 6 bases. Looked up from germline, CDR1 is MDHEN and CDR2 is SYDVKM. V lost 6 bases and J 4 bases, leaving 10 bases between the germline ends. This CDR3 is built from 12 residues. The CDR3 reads CASSRTAYEQYF. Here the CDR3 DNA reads TGTGCCAGCAGCAGGACAGCATACGAGCAGTACTTC. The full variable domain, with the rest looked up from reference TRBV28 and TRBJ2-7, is DVKVTQSSRYLVKRTGEKVFLECVQDMDHENMFWYRQDPGLGLRLIYFSYDVKMKEKGDIPEGYSVSREKKERFSLILESASTNQTSMYLCASSRTAYEQYFGPGTRLTVT.